This T cell receptor beta chain emerged from a study of T cell responses to AZD1222 COVID-19 vaccine. Study-level background: The study pooled second doses at about 4 or about 12 weeks.

The V gene's germline CDR1 is MNHEY and CDR2 SVGAGI. CDR3 length: 14 amino acids. J was trimmed by 4 bases and V by 6 bases; bases with no gene match: 7. General study findings and limits: Just a handful of AZD1222 recipients tested seropositive at baseline. Among the donors, most were white British and more were female, and clonal diversity was possibly underestimated.

Using immunoSEQ multiplex PCR, the repertoire was profiled, and TCRdb retains in-frame clones only, with some absent. Here the sample spans tens of thousands of clones, over 85% being singletons. Details on this clone: Its target is unknown.

The chain carries TRBV6-5 and TRBJ2-7; 9 bases are shared with TRBD1. The clonotype was recovered from an adult in good health. This material consisted of peripheral blood, taken on day 0 of AZD1222 vaccination. The CDR3: CASSRDRASYEQYF. CDR3 bases: TGTGCCAGCAGCCGGGACAGGGCATCTTACGAGCAGTACTTC.